This T cell receptor beta chain was found in a study of blood T cell repertoires in COVID-19. The CDR3 extends over 14 amino acids. V shed 3 bases and J shed 1 base, with 10 bases lying between them. Germline loops: CDR1 SGHTA, CDR2 FQGNSA. TCRdb's table, derived via immunoSEQ multiplex PCR, lists solely in-frame clones and lacks some. Found here are roughly 250,000 clones, about 89% of them singletons; the top ten hold 1.5% to 2%. Specimen: PBMCs or T cells enriched from blood (not recorded which). V gene TRBV7-2 combines with J gene TRBJ2-7; weak D call: TRBD1 (7 bases). The sequence was obtained from a woman aged 18-29 years who had recovered from COVID-19. The CDR3 sequence: CASSFQGGSYEQYF. CDR3 coding DNA: TGTGCCAGCAGCTTTCAGGGGGGTTCCTACGAGCAGTACTTC. Full variable domain (remainder filled in from reference TRBV7-2 and TRBJ2-7): GAGVSQSPSNKVTEKGKDVELRCDPISGHTALYWYRQSLGQGLEFLIYFQGNSAPDKSGLPSDRFSAERTGGSVSTLTIQRTQQEDSAVYLCASSFQGGSYEQYFGPGTRLTVT.